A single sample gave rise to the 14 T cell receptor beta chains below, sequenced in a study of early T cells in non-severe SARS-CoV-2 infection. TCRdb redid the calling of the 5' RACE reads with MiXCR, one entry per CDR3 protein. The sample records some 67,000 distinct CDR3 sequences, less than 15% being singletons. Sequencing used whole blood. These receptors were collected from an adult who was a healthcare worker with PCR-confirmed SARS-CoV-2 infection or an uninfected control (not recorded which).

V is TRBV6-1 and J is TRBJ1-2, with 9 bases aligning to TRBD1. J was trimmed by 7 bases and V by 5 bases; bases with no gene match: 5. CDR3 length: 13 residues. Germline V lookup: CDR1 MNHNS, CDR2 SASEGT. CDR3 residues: CASSLQGAIGYTF. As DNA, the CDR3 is TGTGCCAGCAGTTTACAGGGGGCGATTGGCTACACCTTC.

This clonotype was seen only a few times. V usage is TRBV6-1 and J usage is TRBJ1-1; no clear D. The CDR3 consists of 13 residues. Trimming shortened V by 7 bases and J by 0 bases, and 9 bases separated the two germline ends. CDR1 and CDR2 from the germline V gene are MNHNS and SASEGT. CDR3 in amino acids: CASKEGMNTEAFF. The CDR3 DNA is TGTGCCAGCAAGGAGGGAATGAACACTGAAGCTTTCTTT.

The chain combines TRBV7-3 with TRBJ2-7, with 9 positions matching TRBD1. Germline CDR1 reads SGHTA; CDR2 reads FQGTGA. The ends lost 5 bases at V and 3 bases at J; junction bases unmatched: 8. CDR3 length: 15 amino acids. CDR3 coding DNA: TGTGCCAGCAGCAGGGCCGGGACAGGGCTCTACGAGCAGTACTTC. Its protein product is CASSRAGTGLYEQYF.

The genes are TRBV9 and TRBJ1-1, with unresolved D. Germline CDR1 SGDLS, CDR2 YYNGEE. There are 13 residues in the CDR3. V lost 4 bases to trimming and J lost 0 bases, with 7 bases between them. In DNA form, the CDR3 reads TGTGCCAGCAGCTCCGCCATGAACACTGAAGCTTTCTTT. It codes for CASSSAMNTEAFF.

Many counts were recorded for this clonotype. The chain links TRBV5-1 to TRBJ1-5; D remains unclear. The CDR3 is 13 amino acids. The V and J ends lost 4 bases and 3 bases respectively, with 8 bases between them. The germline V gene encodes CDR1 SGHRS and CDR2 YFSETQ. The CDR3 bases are TGCGCCAGCAGCGCGACCTTCAATCAGCCCCAGCATTTT. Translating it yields CASSATFNQPQHF.

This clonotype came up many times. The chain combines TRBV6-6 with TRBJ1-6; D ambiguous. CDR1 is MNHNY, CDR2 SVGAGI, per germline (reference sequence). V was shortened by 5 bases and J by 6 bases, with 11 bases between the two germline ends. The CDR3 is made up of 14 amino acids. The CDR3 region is CASSKGRGNSPLHF. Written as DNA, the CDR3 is TGTGCCAGCAGTAAGGGTCGGGGTAATTCACCCCTCCACTTT.

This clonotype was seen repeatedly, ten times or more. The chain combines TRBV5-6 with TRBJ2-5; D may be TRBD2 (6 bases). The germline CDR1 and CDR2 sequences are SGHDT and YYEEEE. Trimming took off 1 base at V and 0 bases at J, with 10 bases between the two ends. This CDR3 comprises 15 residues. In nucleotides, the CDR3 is TGTGCCAGCAGCTTGCTAGCGCCCGACCAAGAGACCCAGTACTTC. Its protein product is CASSLLAPDQETQYF.

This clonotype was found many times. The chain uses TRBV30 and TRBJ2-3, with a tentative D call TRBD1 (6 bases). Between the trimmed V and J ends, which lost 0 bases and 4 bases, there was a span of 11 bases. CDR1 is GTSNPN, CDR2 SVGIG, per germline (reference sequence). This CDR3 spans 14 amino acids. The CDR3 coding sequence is TGTGCCTGGAGTGTAACAGGGTGGGCAGATACGCAGTATTTT. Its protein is CAWSVTGWADTQYF.

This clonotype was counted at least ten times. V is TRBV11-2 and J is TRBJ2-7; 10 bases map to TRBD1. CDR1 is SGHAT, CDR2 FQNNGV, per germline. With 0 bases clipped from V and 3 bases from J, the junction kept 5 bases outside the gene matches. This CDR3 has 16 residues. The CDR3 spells CASSLEGTGAFYEQYF. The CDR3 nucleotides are TGTGCCAGCAGCTTAGAGGGGACAGGGGCGTTCTACGAGCAGTACTTC.

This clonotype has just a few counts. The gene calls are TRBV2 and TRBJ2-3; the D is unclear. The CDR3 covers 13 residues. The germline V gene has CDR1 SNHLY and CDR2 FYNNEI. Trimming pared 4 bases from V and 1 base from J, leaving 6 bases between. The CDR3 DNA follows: TGTGCCAGCAGTGTCGGGCGCACAGATACGCAGTATTTT. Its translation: CASSVGRTDTQYF. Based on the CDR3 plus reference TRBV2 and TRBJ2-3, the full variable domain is EPEVTQTPSHQVTQMGQEVILRCVPISNHLYFYWYRQILGQKVEFLVSFYNNEISEKSEIFDDQFSVERPDGSNFTLKIRSTKLEDSAMYFCASSVGRTDTQYFGPGTRLTVL.

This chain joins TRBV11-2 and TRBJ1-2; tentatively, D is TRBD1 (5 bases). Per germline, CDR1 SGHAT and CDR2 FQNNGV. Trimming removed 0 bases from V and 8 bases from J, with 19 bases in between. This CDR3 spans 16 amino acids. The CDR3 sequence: CASSLDLQGGIRGYTF. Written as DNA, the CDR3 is TGTGCCAGCAGCTTAGATCTTCAGGGAGGTATTAGGGGCTACACCTTC. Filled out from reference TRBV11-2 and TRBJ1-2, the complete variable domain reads EAGVAQSPRYKIIEKRQSVAFWCNPISGHATLYWYQQILGQGPKLLIQFQNNGVVDDSQLPKDRFSAERLKGVDSTLKIQPAKLEDSAVYLCASSLDLQGGIRGYTFGSGTRLTVV.

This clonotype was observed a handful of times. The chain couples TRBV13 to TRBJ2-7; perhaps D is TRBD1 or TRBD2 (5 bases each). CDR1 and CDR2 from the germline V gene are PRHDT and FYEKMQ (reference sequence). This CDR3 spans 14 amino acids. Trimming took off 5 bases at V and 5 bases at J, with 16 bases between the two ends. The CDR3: CASSPVLGTHEQYF. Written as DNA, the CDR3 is TGTGCCAGCAGCCCGGTTTTGGGGACCCACGAGCAGTACTTC.

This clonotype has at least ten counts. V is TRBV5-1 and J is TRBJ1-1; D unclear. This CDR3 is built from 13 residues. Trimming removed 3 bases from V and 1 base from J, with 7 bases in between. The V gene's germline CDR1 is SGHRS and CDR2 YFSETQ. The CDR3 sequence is CASSSPPNTEAFF. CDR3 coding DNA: TGCGCCAGCAGCTCCCCTCCGAACACTGAAGCTTTCTTT.

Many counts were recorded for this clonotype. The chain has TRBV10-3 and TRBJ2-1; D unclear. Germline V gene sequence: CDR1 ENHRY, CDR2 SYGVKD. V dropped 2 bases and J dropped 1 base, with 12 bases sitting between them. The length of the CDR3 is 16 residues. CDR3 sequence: CAISETTEPSYNEQFF. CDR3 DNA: TGTGCCATCAGTGAGACGACTGAGCCGTCCTACAATGAGCAGTTCTTC.